Below, 6 T cell receptor beta chains from the same sample are listed, as sequenced in a study of cytomegalovirus exposure and HLA in healthy donors. Primers included in the PCR were 60 Vbeta and 13 Jbeta primers. Here immunoSEQ multiplex PCR was the method, and the copy in TCRdb shows in-frame clones only, minus some. The data contain some 74,000 clones, 80% of them singletons. Material for sequencing was PBMCs. The receptors were sampled from a male donor in good health and CMV-seronegative.

CDR3 loop: CATYPGLSSYNEQFF. The CDR3 region has the DNA TGCGCCACCTACCCGGGACTAAGCTCCTACAATGAGCAGTTCTTC. J is TRBJ2-1 and V is TRBV5-1; 7 nucleotides align to TRBD2. The CDR3 length is 15 residues. Germline CDR1 is SGHRS and CDR2 is YFSETQ. The V gene end was trimmed by 9 bases and the J gene end by 0 bases; junction bases not matched to a gene: 9. The full variable domain, with the rest looked up from reference TRBV5-1 and TRBJ2-1, is KAGVTQTPRYLIKTRGQQVTLSCSPISGHRSVSWYQQTPGQGLQFLFEYFSETQRNKGNFPGRFSGRQFSNSRSEMNVSTLELGDSALYLCATYPGLSSYNEQFFGPGTRLTVL.

The CDR3 DNA reads TGTGCCTGGAGTGCAAGACAGGGGCTATCTGGCAATGAGCAGTTCTTC. As protein: CAWSARQGLSGNEQFF. This rearrangement joins TRBV30 to TRBJ2-1; 8 bases agree with TRBD1. V shed 1 base, J shed 6 bases, and the junction held 11 bases outside the gene matches. The CDR3 covers 16 residues. The V gene's germline CDR1 is GTSNPN and CDR2 SVGIG (reference sequence).

J is TRBJ2-7 and V is TRBV2; 9 bases map to TRBD1. V shed 6 bases and J 1 base; nucleotides not matched to a gene: 4. This CDR3 is built from 14 residues. Germline-derived CDR1 and CDR2 are SNHLY and FYNNEI. Here the CDR3 reads CASRMGTGSYEQYF. CDR3 DNA sequence: TGTGCCAGCAGGATGGGGACAGGGTCCTACGAGCAGTACTTC.

This clone was detected a few times. V usage is TRBV30 and J usage is TRBJ2-5; the D gene is possibly TRBD2 (6 bases). Germline V lookup: CDR1 GTSNPN, CDR2 SVGIG (reference sequence). The ends were cut back, 1 base at V and 7 bases at J, with 19 bases in the middle. The CDR3 runs 15 residues. The CDR3 nucleotides are TGTGCCTGGAGTGGTTTAGTTGGGGGAGCGGGGACCCAGTACTTC. Translation gives CAWSGLVGGAGTQYF.

The chain joins TRBV27 to TRBJ2-7; perhaps TRBD1 as D (6 bases). V lost 4 bases to trimming and J lost 3 bases, with 13 bases between them. CDR3 size: 14 residues. Germline loops: CDR1 MNHEY, CDR2 SMNVEV (reference sequence). The chain's CDR3 is CASSSYRENYEQYF. The CDR3 DNA reads as TGTGCCAGCAGTTCTTACAGGGAGAACTACGAGCAGTACTTC.

This clone was observed once. V and J are TRBV23-1 and TRBJ2-7, with D possibly being TRBD1 (6 bases). TRBV23-1 is identified as an open reading frame with a role that is uncertain. There are 15 residues in the CDR3. Between the trimmed V and J ends, which lost 6 bases and 4 bases, there was a span of 19 bases. In DNA form, the CDR3 reads TGCGCCAGCAGCCTAAGTAGACAGGAACTGTACGAGCAGTACTTC. It codes for CASSLSRQELYEQYF.